This record concerns one T cell receptor (beta chain) sequence. Its antigen is unknown. These data belong to a study of cytomegalovirus exposure and HLA in healthy donors. Study overall: In a previous analysis, 117 million unique TCR beta sequences were found from approximately 180 million T cells. Notes on the study in general: Using a false discovery rate of 0.05, a later analysis showed that approximately 17,000 TCR beta sequences were associated with HLA alleles.

PCR primers comprised 60 Vbeta and 13 Jbeta primers. TCRdb's copy holds only in-frame clones and misses some; the assay was immunoSEQ multiplex PCR. Among around 160,000 clones listed, roughly two thirds were seen once. The sequencing input was PBMCs. The receptor was derived from a woman in her thirties or forties in good health and CMV-seropositive.

The CDR3 region has the DNA TGCGCCAGCAGCCCTAGACCGGGACAGGGCTACGAGCAGTACTTC. Translation gives CASSPRPGQGYEQYF. The V gene is TRBV5-1, the J gene TRBJ2-5, with 9 bases matching TRBD1. The DNA matches TRBJ2-7 better at its end, which makes the J call doubtful. The CDR3 has 15 residues. Germline CDR1 reads SGHRS; CDR2 reads YFSETQ.